These 24 T cell receptor beta chains were sequenced from one sample in a study of CD8 T cells in Susac syndrome (dated by TCRdb to the late 2010s). Libraries were built with the immunoSEQ multiplex PCR assay. RNA was extracted using the RNeasy kit, and roughly 0.45 to 1 microgram was reverse transcribed with random hexamers. TCRdb took the public reads, trimmed them with fastp at Q25, ran MiXCR for clone calling and kept in-frame beta chains. Merged by CDR3 protein, the rows form single entries marked with the most common genes and DNA. In all, the sample holds about 140,000 distinct CDR3 sequences, and approximately 95% of those were seen once. Around 0.29% of the sample is held by the ten biggest clonotypes. The sequencing input was CD8+ T cells from PBMCs. These receptors all come from a human donor in good health.

This clonotype was seen once. The CDR3 is CASSLPDSTYNEQFF. CDR3 nucleotides: TGTGCCAGCAGCCTCCCCGACAGTACCTACAATGAGCAGTTCTTC. The chain has TRBV9 and TRBJ2-1, with D possibly matching TRBD1 (5 bases). The germline gives CDR1 SGDLS, CDR2 YYNGEE. The CDR3 contains 15 residues. The V end was cut by 4 bases, the J end by 2 bases, with 13 bases between.

The J gene is TRBJ2-4, the V gene TRBV7-9; no reliable D call. This CDR3 is built from 12 residues. Deletions cut 5 bases from V and 10 bases from J, with 12 bases between. Germline V gene sequence: CDR1 SEHNR, CDR2 FQNEAQ (reference sequence). The CDR3 nucleotides read TGTGCCAGCAGCCCCAACACTCCAATTCAGTACTTC. Its translation: CASSPNTPIQYF.

This chain links TRBV24-1 with TRBJ2-3; D call uncertain. The germline CDR1 and CDR2 sequences are KGHDR and SFDVKD. V was pared by 4 bases and J by 4 bases, with 5 bases between. The CDR3 totals 12 residues. The CDR3 DNA reads as TGTGCCACCAGTGACCCGTCAGATACGCAGTATTTT. Translating gives CATSDPSDTQYF.

The chain recombines TRBV29-1 with TRBJ2-7, with D perhaps assigned TRBD1 or TRBD2 (6 bases each). The CDR3 loop spans 14 amino acids. Trimming took 6 bases from V and 1 from J, leaving 16 bases between them. Germline CDR1 SQVTM, CDR2 ANQGSEA. CDR3 bases: TGCAGCGTCTTATCGACTAGGGGGTCCTACGAGCAGTACTTC. Encoded protein: CSVLSTRGSYEQYF.

V and J are TRBV9 and TRBJ2-3; D call uncertain. This CDR3 contains 13 residues. Germline V gene sequence: CDR1 SGDLS, CDR2 YYNGEE. Trimming cost V 3 bases and J 3 bases, with 8 bases left between them. This CDR3 is CASSAPLTDTQYF. The CDR3 nucleotides are TGTGCCAGCAGCGCTCCCTTGACAGATACGCAGTATTTT.

This chain uses TRBV15 with TRBJ2-7; 8 bases line up with TRBD1. The junction had 17 bases not matched to a gene; V was cut back by 5 bases and J by 5 bases. This CDR3 spans 17 amino acids. Germline assignment: CDR1 LNHNV and CDR2 YYDKDF (reference sequence). The DNA for the CDR3 is TGTGCCACCAGCGGACGGGACAGGAGTTCACCACTCGACGAGCAGTACTTC. Translated, it gives CATSGRDRSSPLDEQYF.

The chain employs TRBV4-3 and TRBJ1-5, with a weak D call TRBD1 (6 bases). The CDR3 runs 15 residues. V shed 0 bases and J shed 6 bases, with 12 bases lying between them. CDR1 and CDR2 from the germline V gene are LGHNA and YSLEER. CDR3 bases: TGCGCCAGCAGCCAAGATGGGGGGGCGCCTCAGCCCCAGCATTTT. As protein: CASSQDGGAPQPQHF.

This rearrangement joins TRBV19 to TRBJ2-1; possible D gene TRBD1, 5 bases. Trimming removed 5 bases at V and 5 bases at J, with 13 bases between. In germline, CDR1 is LNHDA, CDR2 SQIVND (reference sequence). This CDR3 has 14 amino acids. The chain's CDR3 is CASSETEPHNEQFF. The CDR3 DNA is TGTGCCAGTAGTGAGACAGAGCCGCACAATGAGCAGTTCTTC.

The chain couples TRBV6-5 to TRBJ1-1; weak D call: TRBD1 (6 bases). CDR1 is MNHEY and CDR2 is SVGAGI in the germline V gene. The CDR3 loop spans 9 amino acids. V was trimmed by 8 bases and J by 12 bases, leaving 10 bases between them. The CDR3 spells CASVWGPFF. The CDR3 DNA reads TGTGCCAGCGTGTGGGGGCCTTTCTTT.

CDR3: CATSTKVTEAFF. The CDR3 bases are TGTGCCACCAGCACCAAGGTCACTGAAGCTTTCTTT. This rearrangement joins TRBV15 to TRBJ1-1; D call uncertain. V was trimmed by 4 bases and J by 4 bases, leaving 7 bases between them. In germline, CDR1 is LNHNV, CDR2 YYDKDF (reference sequence). There are 12 residues in the CDR3.

The table lists this clonotype with a count of one. The chain has TRBV7-9 and TRBJ1-1; possible D gene TRBD1, 6 bases. The CDR3 extends over 13 amino acids. Germline V lookup: CDR1 SEHNR, CDR2 FQNEAQ (reference sequence). V dropped 5 bases and J dropped 8 bases, with 15 bases sitting between them. CDR3 DNA sequence: TGTGCCAGCAGCCCCACGGCTGGGGGCGAAGCTTTCTTT. Protein: CASSPTAGGEAFF.

The gene calls are TRBV7-2 and TRBJ1-1; D remains unclear. The CDR3 runs to 15 residues. Trimming cost V 3 bases and J 0 bases, with 11 bases left between them. Germline-derived CDR1 and CDR2 are SGHTA and FQGNSA. This CDR3 reads CASSLEDGLNTEAFF. CDR3 nucleotide sequence: TGTGCCAGCAGCTTGGAGGACGGATTGAACACTGAAGCTTTCTTT.

The chain recombines TRBV27 with TRBJ2-7; tentative D call: TRBD1 (6 bases). Germline values: CDR1 MNHEY, CDR2 SMNVEV (reference sequence). V was cut by 4 bases and J by 0 bases, with 7 bases left in between. CDR3 size: 13 residues. In DNA, the CDR3 is TGTGCCAGCAGTTGGGACACCTCCTACGAGCAGTACTTC. Translating it yields CASSWDTSYEQYF.

J is TRBJ1-5 and V is TRBV12-3 or TRBV12-4, with D perhaps TRBD1 (5 bases). Trimming took 4 bases from V and 4 from J, leaving 11 bases between them. The CDR3 runs to 14 residues. For the CDR3, the DNA is TGTGCCAGCAGTTGGGGACTTCGGAATCAGCCCCAGCATTTT. It translates to CASSWGLRNQPQHF.

This clonotype appeared a single time. CDR3 bases: TGTGCCAGCAGCTTGAACAGGAGAGGAATCACAGATACGCAGTATTTT. This gives the protein CASSLNRRGITDTQYF. The gene calls are TRBV5-6 and TRBJ2-3, with a tentative D call TRBD1 (5 bases). The CDR3 is made up of 16 amino acids. Germline V lookup: CDR1 SGHDT, CDR2 YYEEEE. Trimming cost V 1 base and J 2 bases, with 14 bases left between them.

This clonotype was detected only once. In nucleotides, the CDR3 is TGTGCCAGCAGCTTCCCTGCCTCTGGGGCCAACGTCCTGACTTTC. Protein sequence: CASSFPASGANVLTF. This chain uses TRBV7-9 with TRBJ2-6; no reliable D call. The CDR3 is 15 amino acids. Trimming took 3 bases from V and 0 from J, leaving 6 bases between them. The germline V gene encodes CDR1 SEHNR and CDR2 FQNEAQ (reference sequence).

The chain joins TRBV20-1 to TRBJ2-7; D is undetermined. V dropped 0 bases and J dropped 0 bases, with 6 bases sitting between them. The CDR3 totals 13 residues. CDR1 and CDR2 from the germline V gene are DFQATT and SNEGSKA (reference sequence). The CDR3 sequence: CSARDKSSYEQYF. CDR3 DNA: TGCAGTGCTAGAGACAAGAGCTCCTACGAGCAGTACTTC.

This clonotype has a single count. This chain connects TRBV7-9 to TRBJ2-1; D remains unclear. CDR1 and CDR2 from the germline V gene are SEHNR and FQNEAQ (reference sequence). Trimming removed 3 bases at V and 0 bases at J, with 9 bases between. The CDR3 contains 15 residues. The CDR3 here is CASSFEIISYNEQFF. The DNA of the CDR3 is TGTGCCAGCAGCTTCGAGATTATCTCCTACAATGAGCAGTTCTTC.

The chain carries TRBV30 and TRBJ2-1; D is perhaps TRBD2 (6 bases). This CDR3 is built from 13 residues. V was shortened by 3 bases and J by 2 bases, with 8 bases between the two germline ends. Germline loops: CDR1 GTSNPN, CDR2 SVGIG (reference sequence). The CDR3 nucleotides read TGTGCCTGGAGGCGGGATGCCTACAATGAGCAGTTCTTC. As protein: CAWRRDAYNEQFF.

The chain's CDR3 is CSARATGTYEQYF. The CDR3 DNA reads as TGCAGTGCTAGGGCGACAGGGACTTACGAGCAGTACTTC. This chain joins TRBV20-1 and TRBJ2-7; D is perhaps TRBD1 (7 bases). V shed 3 bases and J shed 4 bases, with 13 bases lying between them. Germline assignment: CDR1 DFQATT and CDR2 SNEGSKA (reference sequence). The CDR3 is 13 amino acids.

J is TRBJ2-7 and V is TRBV15; D not certain. Germline loops: CDR1 LNHNV, CDR2 YYDKDF (reference sequence). The CDR3 extends over 14 amino acids. The germline V and J ends were trimmed by 3 bases and 0 bases, with 9 bases remaining between them. DNA for the CDR3: TGTGCCACCAGCAGGTCCCCCGGCTCCTACGAGCAGTACTTC. This sequence encodes CATSRSPGSYEQYF.

The V gene is TRBV29-1, the J gene TRBJ2-1; TRBD2 aligns across 7 bases. Germline lookup yields CDR1 SQVTM and CDR2 ANQGSEA. Trimming at V came to 0 bases and at J to 7 bases, leaving 6 bases not matched to a gene. This CDR3 is 14 amino acids long. This CDR3 is CSVEEREGLNEQFF. The CDR3 DNA reads TGCAGCGTTGAAGAGAGGGAGGGCCTGAATGAGCAGTTCTTC.

The chain combines TRBV29-1 with TRBJ2-1, with 9 bases lining up with TRBD2. Germline assignment: CDR1 SQVTM and CDR2 ANQGSEA. The CDR3 runs to 16 residues. Losses at the gene ends were 2 bases for V and 2 bases for J; bases not matched to a gene: 7. CDR3 sequence reads: CSVEPQEREAYNEQFF. Here the CDR3 DNA reads TGCAGCGTTGAACCCCAGGAGCGGGAGGCCTACAATGAGCAGTTCTTC.

The J gene is TRBJ2-7, the V gene TRBV27, with 11 nucleotides matching TRBD2. Trimming removed 5 bases from V and 8 bases from J; junction bases left unmatched: 11. Per the germline V gene, CDR1 is MNHEY and CDR2 is SMNVEV (reference sequence). CDR3 length: 15 residues. The CDR3 is CASSPTPLAGGQQYF. CDR3 coding DNA: TGTGCCAGCAGTCCAACTCCCCTAGCGGGGGGCCAGCAGTACTTC.